This T cell receptor (beta chain) was identified during a study of T cells in Graves' hyperthyroidism and ophthalmopathy. This CDR3 is built from 15 residues. V shed 5 bases and J shed 7 bases, with 17 bases lying between them. Germline assignment: CDR1 MNHNS and CDR2 SASEGT. What was amplified from RNA transcripts were TCR beta CDR3 regions. When the TCR CDR3 underwent first-round RT-PCR, the HTBI primer set was used. TCRdb re-called the multiplex PCR reads with MiXCR, one entry per CDR3 protein. The repertoire holds about 690,000 distinct CDR3 sequences, with around a sixth as singletons. This chain uses TRBV6-1 with TRBJ1-4; D may be TRBD1 (6 bases). The sequencing sample was made of blood. The sequence derives from a man aged 50-59 years with Graves' hyperthyroidism. As DNA, the CDR3 is TGTGCCAGCAGTCCAGGACAGCACCTCCTTGAAAAACTGTTTTTT. Translated, it gives CASSPGQHLLEKLFF.